This T cell receptor beta chain was sequenced during a study of Ad26.COV2.S vaccination and SARS-CoV-2 variants. At the level of the study: In the study, Ad26.COV2.S was injected intramuscularly once, or twice 56 days apart.

Treatment: around 19 received Ad26.COV2.S at low or high dose, single or two shots; about 5 received placebo; per-sample allocation not given. It was on day 63 after the first vaccine or placebo injection that samples were taken. Ad26.COV2.S expressed prefusion-stabilized spike from the original Wuhan strain. This table comes from immunoSEQ multiplex PCR, and its TCRdb copy is limited to in-frame clones, with some not included. The repertoire includes about 410,000 clones, around 92% of them detected once, and around 1.7% sits in the top ten. The CDR3 runs 14 residues. Trimming removed 0 bases from V and 4 bases from J, with 8 bases in between. CDR1 and CDR2 (germline): SGHDT, YYEEEE.

Sequenced here: peripheral blood, sampled in a trial of Ad26.COV2.S vaccine versus placebo. This receptor was obtained from a person aged 18-60 years who received the Ad26.COV2.S COVID-19 vaccine or a placebo. J is TRBJ1-5 and V is TRBV5-6, with D unclear. Written as DNA, the CDR3 is TGTGCCAGCAGCTTGGACAGAGAGAATCAGCCCCAGCATTTT. Its protein is CASSLDRENQPQHF.